The T cell receptor beta chain under discussion was sequenced for a study of shared clonotypes between healthy human individuals. Using immunoSEQ multiplex PCR, the repertoire was profiled, and TCRdb retains in-frame clones only, with some absent. The table has about 180,000 clones, just under 95% seen once. Germline-derived CDR1 and CDR2 are SGHKS and YYEKEE (reference sequence). The CDR3 loop spans 14 amino acids. Trimming stripped 0 bases from V and 3 bases from J, with 7 bases between. The sequence was obtained from a young woman in good health. The chain couples TRBV5-5 to TRBJ1-5, with D unresolved. Input material: naive CD4+ T cells sorted from blood. Subset specified: CD45RA+ positively selected. The CDR3 loop reads CASSLEGYNQPQHF. CDR3 sequence (DNA): TGTGCCAGCAGCTTGGAAGGGTACAATCAGCCCCAGCATTTT. The full variable domain, with the rest looked up from reference TRBV5-5 and TRBJ1-5, is DAGVTQSPTHLIKTRGQQVTLRCSPISGHKSVSWYQQVLGQGPQFIFQYYEKEERGRGNFPDRFSARQFPNYSSELNVNALLLGDSALYLCASSLEGYNQPQHFGDGTRLSIL.